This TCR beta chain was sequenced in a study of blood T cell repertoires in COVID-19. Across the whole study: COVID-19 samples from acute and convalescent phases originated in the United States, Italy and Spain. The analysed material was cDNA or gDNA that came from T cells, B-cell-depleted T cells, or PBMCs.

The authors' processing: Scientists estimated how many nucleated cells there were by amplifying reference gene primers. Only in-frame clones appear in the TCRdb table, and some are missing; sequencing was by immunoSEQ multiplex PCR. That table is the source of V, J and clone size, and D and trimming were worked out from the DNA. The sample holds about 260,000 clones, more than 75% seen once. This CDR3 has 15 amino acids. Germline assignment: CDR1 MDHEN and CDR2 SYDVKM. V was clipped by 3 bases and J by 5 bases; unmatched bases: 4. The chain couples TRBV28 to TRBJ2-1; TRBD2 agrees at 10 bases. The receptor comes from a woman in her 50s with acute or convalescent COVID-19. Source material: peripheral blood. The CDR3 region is CASSFGLAENNEQFF. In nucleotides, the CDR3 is TGTGCCAGCAGTTTCGGACTAGCGGAAAACAATGAGCAGTTCTTC. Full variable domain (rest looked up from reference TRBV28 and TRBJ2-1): DVKVTQSSRYLVKRTGEKVFLECVQDMDHENMFWYRQDPGLGLRLIYFSYDVKMKEKGDIPEGYSVSREKKERFSLILESASTNQTSMYLCASSFGLAENNEQFFGPGTRLTVL.